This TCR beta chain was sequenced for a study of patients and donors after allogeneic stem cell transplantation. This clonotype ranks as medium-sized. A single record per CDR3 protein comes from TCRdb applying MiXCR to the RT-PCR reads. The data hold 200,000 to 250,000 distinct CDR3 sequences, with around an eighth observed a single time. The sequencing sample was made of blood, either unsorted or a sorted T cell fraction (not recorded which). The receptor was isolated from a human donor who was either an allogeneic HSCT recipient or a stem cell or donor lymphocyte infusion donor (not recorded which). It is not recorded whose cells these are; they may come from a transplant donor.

The CDR3 DNA follows: TGTGCCAGCAGTGGTAGCGGAAGCTCCTACAATGAGCAGTTCTTC. Amino acid sequence: CASSGSGSSYNEQFF. V is TRBV6-2 or TRBV6-3 and J is TRBJ2-1; tentative D call: TRBD2 (6 bases). Germline V lookup: CDR1 MNHEY, CDR2 SVGEGT. Trimming took 5 bases from V and 0 from J, leaving 11 bases between them. This CDR3 spans 15 amino acids.